A selection of T cell receptor beta chains follows, all from one sample in a study of blood T cell repertoires in COVID-19. Produced via immunoSEQ multiplex PCR; TCRdb's table is partial and in-frame only. Here the sample spans 190,000 or so clones, about 87% being singletons. Sample: peripheral blood. These receptors were collected from a man aged 35 to 55 with active or convalescent COVID-19. Both conserved end residues are part of each CDR3. Fields, in order: V gene, J gene, clone size, D gene, CDR3 DNA, CDR3 protein. The D gene is left open where the match is weak. Clone size is shown for a subset of rows, as once, few, many or a class of expanded clone.

>TRBV9|TRBJ2-3|-|TRBD2
TGTGCCAGCAGCGCCCCCCGCGGGGAGCGGGGGAGCACAGATACGCAGTATTTT
CASSAPRGERGSTDTQYF
>TRBV5-1|TRBJ2-5|-|-
TGCGCCAGCAGCTTGGGTTACTCCGCGACCCAGTACTTC
CASSLGYSATQYF
>TRBV11-3|TRBJ2-7|few|TRBD1
TGTGCCAGCAGCACCCCGGGACAGCCCTACGAGCAGTACTTC
CASSTPGQPYEQYF
>TRBV19|TRBJ1-2|-|TRBD1
TGTGCCAGTAGCCCGGGACAGAGGCTCTATGGCTACACCTTC
CASSPGQRLYGYTF
>TRBV2|TRBJ1-4|-|-
TGTGCCAGCAGGGGAGGAGGTGAAAAACTGTTTTTT
CASRGGGEKLFF
>TRBV9|TRBJ1-5|-|-
TGTGCCAGCAGCCCCCGGGGGGGAAGGTGGGGGCAGCCCCAGCATTTT
CASSPRGGRWGQPQHF
>TRBV4-1|TRBJ1-2|-|TRBD1
TGCGCCAGCAGCCAGGGAGACAGGGGCGGGGGCTACACCTTC
CASSQGDRGGGYTF
>TRBV6-5|TRBJ1-5|-|-
TGTGCCGTCGGGAGGGGAAATCAGCCCCAGCATTTT
CAVGRGNQPQHF
>TRBV28|TRBJ1-2|-|-
TGTGCCAGCAGTTTATCGGTAATCCTCTATGGCTACACCTTC
CASSLSVILYGYTF
>TRBV18|TRBJ2-7|-|TRBD1
TGTGCCAGCTCACATGGACAGGGAAAGGCCGAGCAGTACTTC
CASSHGQGKAEQYF
>TRBV9|TRBJ1-1|-|TRBD1
TGTGCCAGCAGCGTACAGGGACAGATGAACACTGAAGCTTTCTTT
CASSVQGQMNTEAFF
>TRBV6-1|TRBJ1-5|many|-
TGTGCCAGCAGTGAAGTTGGGCATCAGCCCCAGCATTTT
CASSEVGHQPQHF
>TRBV5-4|TRBJ1-1|once|TRBD1
TGTGCCAGCAGCACCGACAGGGTGAACACTGAAGCTTTCTTT
CASSTDRVNTEAFF
>TRBV7-9|TRBJ1-6|-|-
TGTGCCAGCAGCTTAACAGGAGGGTCGTATAATTCACCCCTCCACTTT
CASSLTGGSYNSPLHF
>TRBV7-6|TRBJ2-7|-|-
TGTGCCAGCAGCTTAGGGGGGACGGGAGCCTACGAGCAGTACTTC
CASSLGGTGAYEQYF
>TRBV4-3|TRBJ1-4|-|-
TGCGCCAGCAGCCCCGACTTAACAACTAATGAAAAACTGTTTTTT
CASSPDLTTNEKLFF
>TRBV5-1|TRBJ1-1|-|TRBD1
TGCGCCAGCAGCTTGGCGCCGGGACAGGGTTCGATTGAAGCTTTCTTT
CASSLAPGQGSIEAFF
>TRBV28|TRBJ2-1|-|TRBD2
TGTGCCAGCAGTCTAAACCCCCAATTGGTACTACTACTAGCGGGGAAATACAATGAGCAGTTCTTC
CASSLNPQLVLLLAGKYNEQFF
>TRBV18|TRBJ1-4|-|-
TGTGCCAGCTCACAACCCAAACAGGCAACTAATGAAAAACTGTTTTTT
CASSQPKQATNEKLFF
>TRBV9|TRBJ2-7|-|-
TGTGCCAGCAGCGGCACAAGCTCCTACGAGCAGTACTTC
CASSGTSSYEQYF
>TRBV4-1|TRBJ2-5|-|-
TGCGCCAGCAGCCAAGAGAACCGGGGTCCGGAGACCCAGTACTTC
CASSQENRGPETQYF
>TRBV6-4|TRBJ1-5|-|-
TGTGCCAGCAGTGACTCCGGGACTGGAAATCAGCCCCAGCATTTT
CASSDSGTGNQPQHF
>TRBV6-5|TRBJ1-6|-|-
TGTGCCAGCAGCCGGGGAGAGAATTCACCCCTCCACTTT
CASSRGENSPLHF
>TRBV5-1|TRBJ1-4|-|-
TGCGCCAGCAGCTCGGGGTTTGCGGAGGAAAAACTGTTTTTT
CASSSGFAEEKLFF
>TRBV7-6|TRBJ2-7|-|-
TGTGCCAGCAGCTTAGCGCCGGAGGGGCCGAACTACGAGCAGTACTTC
CASSLAPEGPNYEQYF
>TRBV5-4|TRBJ1-1|-|TRBD1
TGTGCCAGCAGCGCCGGGGACAGAAATCTTATGAACACTGAAGCTTTCTTT
CASSAGDRNLMNTEAFF
>TRBV7-9|TRBJ2-5|-|TRBD1
TGTGCCAGCAGCTCTCATCGGACAGGGGGCTTTAATCAGACCCAGTACTTC
CASSSHRTGGFNQTQYF
>TRBV7-3|TRBJ2-1|-|TRBD2
TGTGCCAGCAGCTTCAGCGGGGGCCTTTCCTCCTACAATGAGCAGTTCTTC
CASSFSGGLSSYNEQFF
>TRBV18|TRBJ2-1|-|TRBD1
TGTGCCAGCTCACTGAACTCATACTTCGGGACAGCCTTTTACAATGAGCAGTTCTTC
CASSLNSYFGTAFYNEQFF
>TRBV2|TRBJ2-7|-|TRBD2
TGTGCCAGCAGTGTGCCGTCGGGGGGGTACGAGCAGTACTTC
CASSVPSGGYEQYF
>TRBV30|TRBJ1-3|-|-
TGTGCCTGGAGTGTTTCAACTGGAAACACCATATATTTT
CAWSVSTGNTIYF
>TRBV19|TRBJ1-6|once|TRBD1
TGTGCCAGTAGCGGACAGGGGTCCTCCTATAATTCACCCCTCCACTTT
CASSGQGSSYNSPLHF
>TRBV27|TRBJ2-7|-|-
TGTGCCAGCAGTGACACGTCCTCCTACGAGCAGTACTTC
CASSDTSSYEQYF
>TRBV12-3/TRBV12-4|TRBJ1-5|-|TRBD1
TGTGCCAGCACCTTGACAGGGGATCAGCCCCAGCATTTT
CASTLTGDQPQHF
>TRBV7-9|TRBJ2-6|-|-
TGTGCCAGCAGCCGTGCTGGGGCCAACGTCCTGACTTTC
CASSRAGANVLTF
>TRBV7-2|TRBJ2-7|-|TRBD2
TGTGCCAGCCAAACTTCTAGCGGCAACTACGAGCAGTACTTC
CASQTSSGNYEQYF
>TRBV28|TRBJ1-1|-|TRBD1
TGTGCCAGCAGCAGGACAGGGGGCGTTGGGATCACTGAAGCTTTCTTT
CASSRTGGVGITEAFF
>TRBV12-3/TRBV12-4|TRBJ2-3|-|-
TGTGCCAGCGGGGAGACACGCCAAGATACGCAGTATTTT
CASGETRQDTQYF
>TRBV5-8|TRBJ1-4|-|-
TGTGCCAGCAGCTTGACGCCTCCGGGACTGAGTAATGAAAAACTGTTTTTT
CASSLTPPGLSNEKLFF
>TRBV7-9|TRBJ2-7|-|-
TGTGCCAGCACCCCCTCAGTCTCCTACGAGCAGTACTTC
CASTPSVSYEQYF
>TRBV19|TRBJ2-7|-|-
TGTGCCAGTAGTTCTTGGGGTGGGGGCAAGGACTACGAGCAGTACTTC
CASSSWGGGKDYEQYF
>TRBV28|TRBJ1-1|-|TRBD1
TGTGCCAGCAGAAACCGGGACAGCGGATACTTGAACACTGAAGCTTTCTTT
CASRNRDSGYLNTEAFF
>TRBV29-1|TRBJ1-2|-|TRBD1
TGCAGCGTTAAGGGGGCGCTCATAAATGGCTACACCTTC
CSVKGALINGYTF
>TRBV28|TRBJ2-7|-|-
TGTGCCAGCCAGACAGGATTCTACGAGCAGTACTTC
CASQTGFYEQYF
>TRBV12-3/TRBV12-4|TRBJ1-6|-|TRBD1
TGTGCCAGCAGGCGGACAGGAGACTTACCCCTCCACTTT
CASRRTGDLPLHF
>TRBV3-1/TRBV3-2|TRBJ1-3|-|TRBD1
TGTGCCAGCAGCCAAACAGGGGGCACCTCTGGAAACACCATATATTTT
CASSQTGGTSGNTIYF
>TRBV18|TRBJ2-5|once|TRBD2
TGTGCCAGCTCACCGACTAGCGGTACGCAAGAGACCCAGTACTTC
CASSPTSGTQETQYF
>TRBV7-9|TRBJ1-4|-|TRBD1
TGTGCCAGCAGCGCCACCGGGACAGTAAATGAAAAACTGTTTTTT
CASSATGTVNEKLFF
>TRBV2|TRBJ2-7|-|-
TGTGCCAGCAGGGGGCGGACAGCGACCTACGAGCAGTACTTC
CASRGRTATYEQYF
>TRBV5-1|TRBJ2-5|-|-
TGCGCCAGCAGCCTCAGGGGTGCTCCCCAAGAGACCCAGTACTTC
CASSLRGAPQETQYF
>TRBV19|TRBJ1-2|-|TRBD1
TGTGCCAGTACCCCTACAGGGGGCCGGATTGGCTACACCTTC
CASTPTGGRIGYTF